This is a list of T cell receptor beta chains from one sample in a study of human T cells and chemical hapten exposure. A single record per CDR3 protein comes from TCRdb applying MiXCR to the RACE reads. Among fewer than 200,000 distinct CDR3 sequences listed, 28% were seen once. The source material was whole blood, sampled in connection with sensitization to the hapten diphenylcyclopropenone (DPC). These receptors were taken from a woman aged 18 to 35 with alopecia areata. Some clones in this sample may be carry-over from other donors' samples. CDR3s include the opening cysteine and the closing phenylalanine or tryptophan. The D gene is left open where the match is weak. Clone size is shown for a subset of rows, as once, few, many or a class of expanded clone.

>TRBJ2-5|-|TRBV7-9|-
CASSRRGRETQYF
TGTGCCAGCAGCCGGCGGGGCAGAGAGACCCAGTACTTC
>TRBJ2-7|TRBD1|TRBV29-1|many
CTPTGRGRVTYEQYF
TGCACCCCAACGGGAAGGGGGCGAGTAACCTACGAGCAGTACTTC
>TRBJ2-1|-|TRBV3-1|few
CASSLTRNEQFF
TGTGCCAGCAGCCTAACCCGCAATGAGCAGTTCTTC
>TRBJ2-3|-|TRBV5-1|few
CASRQQGQTSDTQYF
TGCGCCAGCAGACAACAGGGCCAGACTTCAGATACGCAGTATTTT
>TRBJ2-5|TRBD1|TRBV5-1|few
CASSDGQDTQETQYF
TGCGCCAGCAGCGATGGACAGGACACTCAAGAGACCCAGTACTTC
>TRBJ1-5|-|TRBV20-1|-
CSVTVLQERGQPQHF
TGCAGTGTTACCGTCCTACAGGAAAGAGGGCAGCCCCAGCATTTT
>TRBJ1-1|-|TRBV6-2/TRBV6-3|-
CASSYSGRVNTEAFF
TGTGCCAGCAGTTACTCCGGCAGGGTGAACACTGAAGCTTTCTTT
>TRBJ2-6|-|TRBV29-1|-
CSVVAEANVLTF
TGCAGCGTTGTTGCGGAGGCCAACGTCCTGACTTTC
>TRBJ2-1|-|TRBV6-2/TRBV6-3|-
CATSVRSLEQFF
TGTGCCACTAGCGTACGCTCTCTTGAGCAGTTCTTC
>TRBJ2-1|TRBD2|TRBV25-1|few
CASSELSGIEDEQFF
TGTGCCAGCAGTGAACTTAGCGGGATTGAGGACGAGCAGTTCTTC
>TRBJ1-1|-|TRBV20-1|few
CSARVGGVVTEAFF
TGCAGTGCTAGAGTAGGCGGGGTGGTCACTGAAGCTTTCTTT
>TRBJ2-3|-|TRBV6-5|-
CASSYRGASTDTQYF
TGTGCCAGCAGTTACAGGGGGGCCAGCACAGATACGCAGTATTTT
>TRBJ2-3|-|TRBV7-2|-
CASSRYTDTQYF
TGTGCCAGCAGCAGGTACACAGATACGCAGTATTTT
>TRBJ2-7|-|TRBV24-1|-
CATSDYEQYF
TGTGCCACCAGTGACTACGAGCAGTACTTC